The text below deals with one T cell receptor beta chain. Antigen specificity is unknown. Time point given: week 11, during vaccination. Each vaccine dose was 300 ug of mutant IDH1 20-mer peptide, with topical imiquimod. The data originate from a study of a mutant IDH1 vaccine in newly diagnosed glioma. V shed 8 bases and J shed 4 bases, with 15 bases lying between them. This CDR3 is 14 amino acids long. Looked up from germline, CDR1 is MDHEN and CDR2 is SYDVKM. Repertoires were generated with immunoSEQ multiplex PCR, while TCRdb's copy carries only in-frame clones and drops some. The table shows roughly 57,000 clones, with over 75% occurring only once.

This TCR was sampled from a middle-aged man with glioma. The sequenced sample was PBMCs, obtained from a glioma patient whose treatment included an IDH1 peptide vaccine. The J gene is TRBJ2-4, the V gene TRBV28; D may be TRBD1 (5 bases). The CDR3: CASAKRGGKNIQYF. CDR3 in DNA: TGTGCCAGCGCTAAAAGGGGCGGTAAAAACATTCAGTACTTC.